The text below deals with one TCR beta chain. Its antigen is not identified. These data come from a study of beta chain features in type 1 diabetes. Looking at the study overall: Patients were similar to healthy donors in age and gender (as well as in cell yields). General study results and limits: VDJ junctions in type 1 diabetes patients carried more deletions and fewer insertions. There was a moderate but significant shortening of TCRB CDR3s in all four CD4+ subsets of Type 1 diabetes patients.

CDR1 and CDR2 from the germline V gene are PRHDT and FYEKMQ (reference sequence). The CDR3 loop spans 14 amino acids. Trimming shortened V by 8 bases and J by 4 bases, and 14 bases separated the two germline ends. The study reverse transcribed the entire isolated RNA, so it sequenced expressed TCRB transcripts. Repertoires were generated with immunoSEQ multiplex PCR, while TCRdb's copy carries only in-frame clones and drops some. The repertoire holds about 660,000 clones, with around 15% as singletons. The receptor was isolated from a man between 18 and 29 years old with type 1 diabetes. The chain couples TRBV13 to TRBJ2-2, with D perhaps TRBD2 (6 bases). Input material: naive CD4+ T cells from blood. CDR3 residues: CASQWGGSTGELFF. CDR3 bases: TGTGCCAGCCAGTGGGGAGGCAGCACCGGGGAGCTGTTTTTT.